This is a list of T cell receptor beta chains from one sample in a study of glioma-infiltrating T cells after dendritic cell vaccination. Using immunoSEQ multiplex PCR, the repertoire was profiled, and TCRdb retains in-frame clones only, with some absent. Of about 110,000 clones in the sample, nearly 90% were seen once. Sequences were derived from blood, sampled after dendritic cell vaccination. These receptors originate from a human donor with glioblastoma. Both conserved end residues are part of each CDR3. Each record gives: V gene, clone size, D gene, J gene, CDR3 protein, CDR3 DNA. The D gene is left open where the match is weak. Rows may omit the clone size; those that give it use once, few, many or a size class.

V: TRBV20-1
size: NA
D: NA
J: TRBJ2-1
CDR3: CSAGTGVWQFF
DNA: TGCAGTGCAGGGACTGGCGTGTGGCAGTTCTTC

V: TRBV29-1
size: NA
D: NA
J: TRBJ2-1
CDR3: CSVGAGQPREQFF
DNA: TGCAGCGTTGGGGCTGGACAGCCGCGGGAGCAGTTCTTC

V: TRBV5-4
size: once
D: TRBD2
J: TRBJ2-1
CDR3: CASSLRTSGTDEQFF
DNA: TGTGCCAGCAGCCTTAGGACTAGCGGGACCGATGAGCAGTTCTTC

V: TRBV19
size: NA
D: NA
J: TRBJ2-1
CDR3: CASSMRDNEQFF
DNA: TGTGCCAGTAGTATGCGTGACAATGAGCAGTTCTTC

V: TRBV15
size: NA
D: TRBD2
J: TRBJ2-7
CDR3: CATSRDLPGGLDEQYF
DNA: TGTGCCACCAGCAGAGATTTGCCGGGGGGGCTGGACGAGCAGTACTTC

V: TRBV5-1
size: NA
D: TRBD2
J: TRBJ2-7
CDR3: CASSPKRGTTTYEQYF
DNA: TGCGCCAGCAGCCCCAAACGGGGGACTACCACCTACGAGCAGTACTTC

V: TRBV2
size: NA
D: TRBD1
J: TRBJ1-2
CDR3: CASRASDRNYGYTF
DNA: TGTGCCAGCAGGGCCTCGGACAGGAACTATGGCTACACCTTC

V: TRBV30
size: once
D: TRBD1
J: TRBJ2-3
CDR3: CSGRDRGRRDTQYF
DNA: TGTTCGGGCCGCGACAGGGGGCGCCGAGATACGCAGTATTTT

V: TRBV5-1
size: NA
D: TRBD2
J: TRBJ2-7
CDR3: CASSYGGLAVLPSEQYF
DNA: TGCGCCAGCAGCTACGGGGGACTAGCGGTTCTACCCTCCGAGCAGTACTTC

V: TRBV4-2
size: once
D: NA
J: TRBJ2-5
CDR3: CASSGDNQETQYF
DNA: TGTGCCAGCAGCGGGGACAACCAAGAGACCCAGTACTTC

V: TRBV5-4
size: NA
D: TRBD1
J: TRBJ2-1
CDR3: CASSLWDREQFF
DNA: TGTGCCAGCAGCTTGTGGGACAGAGAGCAGTTCTTC

V: TRBV11-3
size: NA
D: TRBD2
J: TRBJ2-1
CDR3: CASSPRLAGGDEQFF
DNA: TGTGCCAGCAGCCCGCGACTAGCGGGAGGCGATGAGCAGTTCTTC

V: TRBV10-1
size: NA
D: TRBD2
J: TRBJ2-3
CDR3: CASSEVAGEDADTQYF
DNA: TGCGCCAGCAGTGAGGTAGCGGGGGAAGACGCAGATACGCAGTATTTT

V: TRBV7-2
size: NA
D: TRBD2
J: TRBJ2-7
CDR3: CASSFGAGGDEQYF
DNA: TGTGCCAGCAGCTTCGGAGCGGGAGGAGACGAGCAGTACTTC

V: TRBV5-4
size: NA
D: TRBD1
J: TRBJ1-4
CDR3: CASSSRGNGEKLFF
DNA: TGTGCCAGCAGCTCCAGGGGGAATGGAGAAAAACTGTTTTTT

V: TRBV5-1
size: NA
D: NA
J: TRBJ1-2
CDR3: CASSPTVLGGYTF
DNA: TGCGCCAGCAGCCCGACAGTTTTAGGAGGCTACACCTTC

V: TRBV5-1
size: NA
D: NA
J: TRBJ1-4
CDR3: CASSLGATNEKLFF
DNA: TGCGCCAGCAGCTTGGGAGCAACTAATGAAAAACTGTTTTTT

V: TRBV6-1
size: NA
D: TRBD1
J: TRBJ1-5
CDR3: CASSDWETGQGVQPQHF
DNA: TGTGCCAGCAGTGATTGGGAGACGGGACAGGGAGTTCAGCCCCAGCATTTT

V: TRBV30
size: NA
D: TRBD1
J: TRBJ2-7
CDR3: CAWSVWTGGNYEQYF
DNA: TGTGCCTGGAGTGTATGGACAGGGGGGAACTACGAGCAGTACTTC

V: TRBV5-5
size: NA
D: NA
J: TRBJ1-5
CDR3: CASSPEGGLGYDQPQHF
DNA: TGTGCCAGCAGCCCGGAGGGGGGGCTTGGTTATGATCAGCCCCAGCATTTT

V: TRBV5-4
size: NA
D: TRBD2
J: TRBJ2-3
CDR3: CASSSPGTSGRAADTQYF
DNA: TGTGCCAGCAGCTCCCCCGGGACTAGCGGGAGAGCGGCAGATACGCAGTATTTT

V: TRBV5-4
size: NA
D: TRBD2
J: TRBJ2-2
CDR3: CASSLGRSSGRYTGELFF
DNA: TGTGCCAGCAGCTTGGGGAGGTCTAGCGGGAGGTACACCGGGGAGCTGTTTTTT

V: TRBV20-1
size: NA
D: NA
J: TRBJ2-1
CDR3: CSANGVNEQFF
DNA: TGCAGTGCTAACGGTGTCAATGAGCAGTTCTTC

V: TRBV28
size: NA
D: NA
J: TRBJ1-2
CDR3: CASRPPGVPYGYTF
DNA: TGTGCCAGCAGGCCCCCAGGGGTACCCTATGGCTACACCTTC

V: TRBV5-1
size: NA
D: TRBD2
J: TRBJ2-5
CDR3: CASSGGLAGETQYF
DNA: TGCGCCAGCAGCGGGGGACTAGCGGGAGAGACCCAGTACTTC

V: TRBV5-1
size: NA
D: NA
J: TRBJ2-2
CDR3: CASSSHYRTESNTGELFF
DNA: TGCGCCAGCAGCTCGCACTATCGGACTGAATCGAACACCGGGGAGCTGTTTTTT

V: TRBV19
size: NA
D: NA
J: TRBJ2-5
CDR3: CASSTRAGEETQYF
DNA: TGTGCCAGTAGTACACGAGCAGGGGAAGAGACCCAGTACTTC

V: TRBV19
size: once
D: NA
J: TRBJ2-3
CDR3: CASTRGGATDTQYF
DNA: TGTGCCAGTACTAGAGGGGGGGCGACGGATACGCAGTATTTT

V: TRBV29-1
size: NA
D: TRBD1
J: TRBJ1-5
CDR3: CSVAGTGGPNQPQHF
DNA: TGCAGCGTTGCCGGGACAGGGGGACCCAATCAGCCCCAGCATTTT

V: TRBV4-1
size: NA
D: TRBD1
J: TRBJ1-3
CDR3: CASSQVPHAQGVLSGNTIYF
DNA: TGCGCCAGCAGCCAAGTCCCTCATGCACAGGGGGTTCTCTCTGGAAACACCATATATTTT

V: TRBV18
size: few
D: NA
J: TRBJ1-1
CDR3: CASSRSGLNTEAFF
DNA: TGTGCCAGCTCACGTTCAGGGCTGAACACTGAAGCTTTCTTT

V: TRBV18
size: NA
D: TRBD1
J: TRBJ2-7
CDR3: CASSTGGGEQYF
DNA: TGTGCCAGCTCAACAGGGGGCGGGGAGCAGTACTTC

V: TRBV7-9
size: NA
D: TRBD1
J: TRBJ1-1
CDR3: CASSLMGRTGMNTEAFF
DNA: TGTGCCAGCAGCTTAATGGGGCGGACAGGGATGAACACTGAAGCTTTCTTT

V: TRBV5-1
size: NA
D: NA
J: TRBJ2-7
CDR3: CASSLDTGAAYEQYF
DNA: TGCGCCAGCAGCTTGGATACAGGCGCCGCCTACGAGCAGTACTTC

V: TRBV9
size: NA
D: NA
J: TRBJ2-2
CDR3: CASSVEFRVTGELFF
DNA: TGTGCCAGCAGCGTAGAGTTTCGCGTCACCGGGGAGCTGTTTTTT

V: TRBV6-1
size: NA
D: TRBD2
J: TRBJ2-3
CDR3: CASSEALEGGDTQYF
DNA: TGTGCCAGCAGTGAAGCACTAGAGGGAGGGGATACGCAGTATTTT

V: TRBV5-5
size: NA
D: TRBD2
J: TRBJ2-3
CDR3: CASQAALAGFYTQYF
DNA: TGTGCCAGCCAGGCGGCGCTAGCGGGATTTTATACGCAGTATTTT

V: TRBV11-3
size: NA
D: TRBD1
J: TRBJ2-2
CDR3: CASSFSGTANTGELFF
DNA: TGTGCCAGCAGCTTCTCCGGGACAGCGAACACCGGGGAGCTGTTTTTT

V: TRBV27
size: NA
D: NA
J: TRBJ2-7
CDR3: CASSLNSPGSYEQYF
DNA: TGTGCCAGCAGTTTGAATAGCCCCGGCTCCTACGAGCAGTACTTC

V: TRBV7-2
size: NA
D: TRBD2
J: TRBJ2-2
CDR3: CASGGGFNTGELFF
DNA: TGTGCCAGCGGGGGGGGATTTAACACCGGGGAGCTGTTTTTT

V: TRBV4-1
size: NA
D: TRBD2
J: TRBJ2-7
CDR3: CASSQAGGGPYEQYF
DNA: TGCGCCAGCAGCCAAGCGGGCGGGGGGCCCTACGAGCAGTACTTC

V: TRBV29-1
size: NA
D: NA
J: TRBJ2-1
CDR3: CSVEDRVHRFF
DNA: TGCAGCGTTGAAGACCGCGTTCATCGGTTCTTC